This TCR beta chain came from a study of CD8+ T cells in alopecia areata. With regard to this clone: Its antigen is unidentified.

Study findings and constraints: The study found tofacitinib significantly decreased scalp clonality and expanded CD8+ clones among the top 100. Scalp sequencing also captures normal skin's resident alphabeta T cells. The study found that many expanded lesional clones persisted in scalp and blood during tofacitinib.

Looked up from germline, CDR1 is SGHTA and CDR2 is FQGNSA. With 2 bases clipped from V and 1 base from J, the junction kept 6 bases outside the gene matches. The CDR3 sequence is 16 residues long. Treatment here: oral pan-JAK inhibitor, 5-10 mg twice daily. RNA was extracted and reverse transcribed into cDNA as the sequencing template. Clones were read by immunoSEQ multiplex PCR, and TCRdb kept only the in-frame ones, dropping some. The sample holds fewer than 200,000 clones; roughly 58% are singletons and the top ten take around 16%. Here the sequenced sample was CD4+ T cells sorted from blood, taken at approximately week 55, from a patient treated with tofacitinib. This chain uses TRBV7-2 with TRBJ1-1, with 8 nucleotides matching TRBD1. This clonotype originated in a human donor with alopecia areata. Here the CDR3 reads CASSLSRTGPNTEAFF. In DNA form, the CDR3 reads TGTGCCAGCAGCTTATCGAGGACAGGGCCGAACACTGAAGCTTTCTTT.